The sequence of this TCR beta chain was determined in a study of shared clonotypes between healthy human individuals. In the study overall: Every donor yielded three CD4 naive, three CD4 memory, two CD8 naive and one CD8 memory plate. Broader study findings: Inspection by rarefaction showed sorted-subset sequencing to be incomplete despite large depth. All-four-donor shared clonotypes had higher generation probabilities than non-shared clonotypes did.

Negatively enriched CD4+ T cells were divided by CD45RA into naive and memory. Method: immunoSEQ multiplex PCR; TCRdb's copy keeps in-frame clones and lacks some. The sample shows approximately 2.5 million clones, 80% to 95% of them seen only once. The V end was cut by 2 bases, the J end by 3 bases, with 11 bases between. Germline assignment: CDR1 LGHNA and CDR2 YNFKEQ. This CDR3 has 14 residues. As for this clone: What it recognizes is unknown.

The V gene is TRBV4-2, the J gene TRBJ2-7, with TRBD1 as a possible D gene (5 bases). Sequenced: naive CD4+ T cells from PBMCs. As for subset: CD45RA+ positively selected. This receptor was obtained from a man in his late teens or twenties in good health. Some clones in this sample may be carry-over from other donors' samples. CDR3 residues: CASSQTLDSYEQYF. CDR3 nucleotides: TGTGCCAGCAGCCAAACTCTTGACAGCTACGAGCAGTACTTC.